This TCR beta chain was obtained from a study of blood T cell repertoires in COVID-19. Study-level background: COVID-19 samples, acute and convalescent, were from the United States, Italy and Spain. PBMCs, B-cell-depleted T cells, or T cells were the source of the cDNA or gDNA that made up the material.

In the source study's methods: The assay estimated nucleated cells by amplifying reference gene primers. TCRdb keeps only in-frame clones here, not all; method: immunoSEQ multiplex PCR. V, J and clone size derive from that table, while D and trimming were established from the DNA sequence. The sample lists roughly 18,000 clones; approximately 85% were seen once. The CDR3 has 15 amino acids. With V trimmed by 4 bases and J by 2 bases, 8 bases remained unmatched. The germline CDR1 and CDR2 sequences are MNHEY and SVGEGT. J is TRBJ2-7 and V is TRBV6-2 or TRBV6-3; 7 nucleotides align to TRBD2. What was sequenced was peripheral blood. This TCR came from a man older than 75 with acute or convalescent COVID-19. CDR3: CASSSGGGGTYEQYF. The CDR3 DNA sequence: TGTGCCAGCAGTTCTGGTGGGGGAGGGACCTACGAGCAGTACTTC.